These 18 T cell receptor beta chains were all obtained from the same sample, sequenced in a study of blood T cells in healthy people across ages. The second PCR ran about 6 to 12 cycles with a sample-barcoded 5' primer and J-beta primers. TCRdb re-derived calls from the 5' RACE reads in MiXCR, one entry per CDR3 protein. This sample has about a million distinct CDR3 sequences, with about 53% found just once. Sequencing was done on a sample of blood. These receptors originate from a woman aged 55 to 70 in good health.

The CDR3 sequence is CSATETGLYGYTF. CDR3 DNA sequence: TGCAGCGCCACGGAAACAGGGTTGTACGGCTACACCTTC. The chain carries TRBV29-1 and TRBJ1-2, with D perhaps matching TRBD1 (6 bases). From germline, CDR1 is SQVTM and CDR2 ANQGSEA. V gave up 7 bases and J gave up 8 bases, with 20 bases separating them. The CDR3 has 13 residues.

The rearrangement links TRBV11-2 to TRBJ2-2; perhaps D is TRBD1 or TRBD2 (5 bases each). CDR1 and CDR2 from the germline V gene are SGHAT and FQNNGV. The length of the CDR3 is 16 residues. V lost 8 bases, J lost 2 bases, and 18 bases lay in between. CDR3 DNA: TGTGCCAGCGCCCCTTTTTGGGGGATCAACACCGGGGAGCTGTTTTTT. This codes for CASAPFWGINTGELFF.

As regards this clonotype: Mismatch with germline at one junction end may stem from a read error. J is TRBJ1-4 and V is TRBV4-3; D is possibly TRBD1 (6 bases). CDR1 is LGHNA, CDR2 YSLEER, per germline. This CDR3 region has 15 residues. This CDR3 reads CASSQWAGANEKLIF. As DNA, the CDR3 is TGCGCCAGCAGCCAGTGGGCAGGGGCTAATGAAAAACTGATTTTT.

CDR3 region: CASSSTGTGLNEQFF. In DNA, the CDR3 is TGTGCCAGCAGTTCCACCGGGACAGGCCTTAATGAGCAGTTCTTC. The chain recombines TRBV7-8 with TRBJ2-1; 8 bases match TRBD1. CDR3 length: 15 residues. Germline V gene sequence: CDR1 SGHVS, CDR2 FQNEAQ. V lost 6 bases, J lost 7 bases, and 11 bases stayed unmatched.

J is TRBJ1-4 and V is TRBV30; D is unclear. The CDR3 is 14 residues long. Trimming took off 4 bases at V and 7 bases at J, with 16 bases between the two ends. Germline V CDR1 and CDR2: GTSNPN, SVGIG (reference sequence). The chain's CDR3 is CAWTSTARPEKLFF. CDR3 DNA sequence: TGTGCCTGGACCTCGACGGCGAGGCCTGAAAAACTGTTTTTT. Supplemented by reference TRBV30 and TRBJ1-4, the full variable domain reads SQTIHQWPATLVQPVGSPLSLECTVEGTSNPNLYWYRQAAGRGLQLLFYSVGIGQISSEVPQNLSASRPQDRQFILSSKKLLLSDSGFYLCAWTSTARPEKLFFGSGTQLSVL.

As for this clonotype: This may be a read error, as it is one base from a much larger clone. This chain uses TRBV29-1 with TRBJ2-5; D could derive from TRBD1 or TRBD2 (5 bases each). V lost 1 base, J lost 5 bases, and 14 bases lay in between. This CDR3 is 14 amino acids long. Germline CDR1 is SQVTM and CDR2 is ANQGSEA. The DNA of the CDR3 is TGCAGCGTTGAAGCCCCGGGCTGGGACGAGACCCAGTACTTC. The encoded protein is CSVEAPGWDETQYF.

The V gene is TRBV24-1, the J gene TRBJ2-5, with D tentatively TRBD1 or TRBD2 (5 bases each). CDR3 length: 16 residues. Deletions cut 0 bases from V and 5 bases from J, with 15 bases between. CDR1 and CDR2 from the germline V gene are KGHDR and SFDVKD. CDR3 bases: TGTGCCACCAGTGATTTGGTCACCGGGACGGAGGAGACCCAGTACTTC. It translates to CATSDLVTGTEETQYF.

The chain is built from TRBV29-1 and TRBJ1-3; D gene ambiguous. V dropped 3 bases and J dropped 4 bases, with 10 bases sitting between them. The CDR3 runs 13 residues. Germline CDR1 reads SQVTM; CDR2 reads ANQGSEA. This CDR3 reads CSVDKGSGNTIYF. DNA for the CDR3: TGCAGCGTTGACAAGGGATCGGGAAACACCATATATTTT.

This clonotype has a handful of counts. This chain uses TRBV6-6 with TRBJ2-3; D is uncertain. CDR1 and CDR2 (germline): MNHNY, SVGAGI (reference sequence). V gave up 4 bases and J gave up 2 bases, with 7 bases separating them. The CDR3 has 13 amino acids. The CDR3 coding sequence is TGTGCCAGCAGTTTTCTAGTCACAGATACGCAGTATTTT. As protein: CASSFLVTDTQYF.

The genes are TRBV18 and TRBJ2-1; 7 bases are shared with TRBD2. V dropped 8 bases and J dropped 10; count of bases not matched to a gene: 17. In germline, CDR1 is KGHSH, CDR2 LQKENI. This CDR3 has 15 amino acids. The CDR3 spells CASEDLASGRYEQFF. The CDR3 DNA follows: TGTGCCAGCGAAGACTTAGCTAGCGGCCGGTACGAGCAGTTCTTC. The full variable domain, with the rest looked up from reference TRBV18 and TRBJ2-1, is NAGVMQNPRHLVRRRGQEARLRCSPMKGHSHVYWYRQLPEEGLKFMVYLQKENIIDESGMPKERFSAEFPKEGPSILRIQQVVRGDSAAYFCASEDLASGRYEQFFGPGTRLTVL.

In this sample, this clonotype turned up once. The chain is built from TRBV11-2 and TRBJ2-7; TRBD1 is a possible D gene (6 bases). V was shortened by 1 base and J by 0 bases, with 16 bases between the two germline ends. Looked up from germline, CDR1 is SGHAT and CDR2 is FQNNGV. The CDR3 has 17 residues. The CDR3 nucleotides read TGTGCCAGCAGCTTAGCGTTTGGGGGCCAGAGCTCCTACGAGCAGTACTTC. Its protein is CASSLAFGGQSSYEQYF.

The chain uses TRBV12-3 or TRBV12-4 and TRBJ1-6; D not resolved. The CDR3 has 14 amino acids. The V gene lost 6 bases and the J gene lost 4 bases, with 10 bases spanning the gap. Here the CDR3 reads CASSPTEYNSPLHF. The CDR3, as DNA: TGTGCCAGCAGCCCCACGGAGTATAATTCACCCCTCCACTTT.

With respect to this clonotype: A read error may account for a junction end that differs from germline. The chain employs TRBV5-5 and TRBJ2-2; D remains ambiguous. Germline CDR1 SGHKS, CDR2 YYEKEE (reference sequence). The CDR3 spans 12 residues. Written as DNA, the CDR3 is TGTGCAAGCAATTATTCCCCCGGGGAGCTGTTTTTT. Translation: CASNYSPGELFF.

This clonotype has only a few counts. Written as DNA, the CDR3 is TGTGCCAGCAGCCCCCACGGGAGGAGCTCCTACGAGCAGTACTTC. It encodes CASSPHGRSSYEQYF. The rearrangement joins TRBV13 to TRBJ2-7, with 7 bases that match TRBD2. After removal of 5 bases from V and 0 bases from J, the junction contained 7 bases not matched to a gene. Germline lookup yields CDR1 PRHDT and CDR2 FYEKMQ (reference sequence). This CDR3 spans 15 amino acids.

CDR3 sequence (DNA): TGTGCCTGGACACAGGGAGGGGGCTACACCTTC. Translated: CAWTQGGGYTF. The rearrangement links TRBV30 to TRBJ1-2, with D possibly being TRBD1 (6 bases). There are 11 residues in the CDR3. CDR1 is GTSNPN and CDR2 is SVGIG in the germline V gene (reference sequence). The ends were cut back, 4 bases at V and 8 bases at J, with 11 bases in the middle. The complete variable domain, with remaining parts taken from reference TRBV30 and TRBJ1-2, reads SQTIHQWPATLVQPVGSPLSLECTVEGTSNPNLYWYRQAAGRGLQLLFYSVGIGQISSEVPQNLSASRPQDRQFILSSKKLLLSDSGFYLCAWTQGGGYTFGSGTRLTVV.

The V gene is TRBV6-5, the J gene TRBJ2-5, with D possibly being TRBD1 (5 bases). V lost 1 base to trimming and J lost 1 base, with 16 bases between them. Germline lookup yields CDR1 MNHEY and CDR2 SVGAGI. The CDR3 has 17 residues. DNA of the CDR3: TGTGCCAGCAGTTACTGGCCCCCCACAGGTCCCCAAGAGACCCAGTACTTC. The encoded protein is CASSYWPPTGPQETQYF.

Only a few counts were recorded for this clonotype. The gene calls are TRBV7-3 and TRBJ2-3, with 8 bases matching TRBD1. J gave up 6 bases and V 6 bases, and 14 bases lay outside the gene matches. Per germline, CDR1 SGHTA and CDR2 FQGTGA. The CDR3 length is 16 residues. The CDR3 nucleotides are TGTGCCAGCAGGAGGACAGCGCAGGGGGCATCGGATACGCAGTATTTT. As protein: CASRRTAQGASDTQYF.

The chain couples TRBV15 to TRBJ2-3; D remains unclear. The ends were cut back, 4 bases at V and 2 bases at J, with 13 bases in the middle. CDR3 length: 15 residues. CDR1 and CDR2 from the germline V gene are LNHNV and YYDKDF (reference sequence). The CDR3 DNA follows: TGTGCCACCAGCACTCTACCCTCCGACACAGATACGCAGTATTTT. It is translated as CATSTLPSDTDTQYF.